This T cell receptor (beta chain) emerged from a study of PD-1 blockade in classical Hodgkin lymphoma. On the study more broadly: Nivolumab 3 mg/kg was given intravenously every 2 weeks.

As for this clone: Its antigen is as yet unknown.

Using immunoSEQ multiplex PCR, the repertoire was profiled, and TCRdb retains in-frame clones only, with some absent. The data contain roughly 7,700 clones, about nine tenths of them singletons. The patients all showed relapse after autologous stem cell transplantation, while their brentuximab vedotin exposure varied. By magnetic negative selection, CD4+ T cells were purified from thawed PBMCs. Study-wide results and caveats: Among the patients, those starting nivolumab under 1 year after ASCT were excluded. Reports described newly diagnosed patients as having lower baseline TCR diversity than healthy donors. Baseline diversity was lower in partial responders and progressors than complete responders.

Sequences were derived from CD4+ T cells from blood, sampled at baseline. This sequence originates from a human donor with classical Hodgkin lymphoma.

The CDR3 region has the DNA TGTGCCAGCAGCTCCCCGGGGGCACTAGCCAAAAACATTCAGTACTTC. Encoded protein: CASSSPGALAKNIQYF. The genes are TRBV5-4 and TRBJ2-4, with D tentatively TRBD1 or TRBD2 (6 bases each). Germline V gene lookup returns CDR1 SGHNT and CDR2 YYREEE (reference sequence). V was shortened by 3 bases and J by 0 bases, with 13 bases between the two germline ends. The CDR3 covers 16 residues.